These 26 T cell receptor beta chains share one sample of origin, sequenced in a study of blood T cells in healthy people across ages. Combining a sample-barcoded 5' primer with a J-beta primer mix, a second PCR ran for about 6 to 12 cycles. Via MiXCR, TCRdb re-called the 5' RACE reads, giving one row per CDR3 protein. The sample holds 800,000 to 1,000,000 distinct CDR3 sequences; around 46% are singletons and the top ten take 10% to 15%. The sample was blood. These receptors were obtained from a young man in good health.

V usage is TRBV10-1 and J usage is TRBJ2-5, with D possibly TRBD1 on 5 matching bases. The DNA end is a closer match to TRBJ2-7, so the J assignment may be wrong. Germline V gene data show CDR1 as WNHNN and CDR2 as SYGVQD (reference sequence). The CDR3 runs 14 residues. The CDR3 loop reads CASSEWPGTYEQYF. The DNA for the CDR3 is TGCGCCAGCAGTGAGTGGCCAGGGACCTACGAGCAGTACTTC.

This clonotype has a handful of counts. The chain employs TRBV7-2 and TRBJ1-5; D might be TRBD1 (5 bases). This CDR3 spans 13 amino acids. V was trimmed by 8 bases and J by 0 bases, leaving 8 bases between them. Germline V gene lookup returns CDR1 SGHTA and CDR2 FQGNSA. The CDR3 coding sequence is TGTGCCAGCGGGCAGGGTAGCAATCAGCCCCAGCATTTT. The encoded protein is CASGQGSNQPQHF.

A word on this clonotype: The germline gene is not matched at one end of the junction; a read error may be the cause. The chain combines TRBV15 with TRBJ1-1, with D uncertain. CDR3 length: 14 residues. The germline CDR1 and CDR2 sequences are LNHNV and YYDKDF (reference sequence). This CDR3 reads CVTSRPTVNTEAFF. CDR3 nucleotide sequence: TGTGTCACCAGCAGACCAACAGTCAACACTGAAGCTTTCTTT.

This chain connects TRBV6-6 to TRBJ2-7, with TRBD1 matching over 12 bases. V lost 6 bases to trimming and J lost 6 bases; unmatched junction nucleotides: 9. This CDR3 comprises 15 residues. Germline V gene sequence: CDR1 MNHNY, CDR2 SVGAGI (reference sequence). CDR3 protein: CASSSDGTGGFEQYF. The CDR3 bases are TGTGCCAGCAGCTCTGACGGGACAGGGGGCTTCGAGCAGTACTTC.

This clonotype was detected many times. The chain couples TRBV29-1 to TRBJ2-5; TRBD1 matches 9 bases. With V trimmed by 8 bases and J by 4 bases, 11 bases remained unmatched. CDR3 length: 14 amino acids. CDR1 SQVTM and CDR2 ANQGSEA come from the germline V gene. DNA for the CDR3: TGCAGCACACCCCCGGGACAGGGAACAGAGACCCAGTACTTC. It specifies CSTPPGQGTETQYF.

This clonotype was seen at least ten times. The chain combines TRBV29-1 with TRBJ2-7, with D perhaps matching TRBD1 or TRBD2 (5 bases each). Deletions cut 2 bases from V and 0 bases from J, with 11 bases between. CDR3 length equals 14 residues. The germline CDR1 and CDR2 sequences are SQVTM and ANQGSEA. In nucleotides, the CDR3 is TGCAGCGTTGAATCGGGGCGGCTCTCCTACGAGCAGTACTTC. Residues: CSVESGRLSYEQYF.

This clonotype was observed a few times. The V and J genes are TRBV5-1 and TRBJ1-6; D unresolved. The germline V gene has CDR1 SGHRS and CDR2 YFSETQ. Trimming pared 0 bases from V and 5 bases from J, leaving 15 bases between. This CDR3 is built from 17 residues. The CDR3 bases are TGCGCCAGCAGCTTGGGGGTCGCAGCAACCAATAATTCACCCCTCCACTTT. It encodes CASSLGVAATNNSPLHF. The complete variable domain, with remaining parts taken from reference TRBV5-1 and TRBJ1-6, reads KAGVTQTPRYLIKTRGQQVTLSCSPISGHRSVSWYQQTPGQGLQFLFEYFSETQRNKGNFPGRFSGRQFSNSRSEMNVSTLELGDSALYLCASSLGVAATNNSPLHFGNGTRLTVT.

The gene calls are TRBV29-1 and TRBJ1-1; perhaps TRBD1 as D (5 bases). The germline V gene has CDR1 SQVTM and CDR2 ANQGSEA. Trimming removed 7 bases at V and 1 base at J, with 16 bases between. The CDR3 runs 14 residues. The DNA for the CDR3 is TGCAGCGCCCAAATAGACAGCCCGAACACTGAAGCTTTCTTT. Translated: CSAQIDSPNTEAFF.

This chain uses TRBV9 with TRBJ2-5; TRBD2 matches 10 bases. The V segment lost 0 bases and the J segment 11 bases; nucleotides outside the gene matches: 10. The CDR3 has 15 amino acids. The V gene's germline CDR1 is SGDLS and CDR2 YYNGEE. CDR3 sequence (DNA): TGTGCCAGCAGCGTAGGTAGCGGGGGGTTGAATGAGCAGTACTTC. It translates to CASSVGSGGLNEQYF.

This clonotype was counted a few times. The gene calls are TRBV7-2 and TRBJ1-4; possible D gene TRBD1, 6 bases. The CDR3 loop spans 15 amino acids. V dropped 5 bases and J dropped 2 bases, with 12 bases sitting between them. Germline V CDR1 and CDR2: SGHTA, FQGNSA. CDR3 in DNA: TGTGCCAGCAGCCCCAGGGGTGGTACTAATGAAAAACTGTTTTTT. As protein: CASSPRGGTNEKLFF.

The sample holds many counts of this clonotype. The chain links TRBV5-1 to TRBJ1-2; D may be TRBD1 (5 bases). The V and J ends lost 4 bases and 3 bases respectively, with 10 bases between them. The CDR3 has 13 amino acids. Germline V lookup: CDR1 SGHRS, CDR2 YFSETQ. CDR3 sequence (DNA): TGCGCCAGCAGCCCCGTGGGGGACTATGGCTACACCTTC. This codes for CASSPVGDYGYTF.

The V and J genes are TRBV29-1 and TRBJ2-2; D unresolved. Trimming cost V 4 bases and J 0 bases, with 6 bases left between them. Germline V gene sequence: CDR1 SQVTM, CDR2 ANQGSEA. This CDR3 comprises 13 residues. The CDR3 DNA reads TGCAGCGTTGCCGTTTCGAACACCGGGGAGCTGTTTTTT. This gives the protein CSVAVSNTGELFF.

This chain connects TRBV4-3 to TRBJ2-1; 11 bases agree with TRBD2. The germline V gene has CDR1 LGHNA and CDR2 YSLEER. The CDR3 runs to 14 residues. The J segment lost 7 bases and the V segment lost 2 bases, leaving 1 base of the junction unmatched. CDR3 coding DNA: TGCGCCAGCAGCCAAATAGCGGGGGGGAATGAGCAGTTCTTC. Amino acid sequence: CASSQIAGGNEQFF.

This clonotype appeared a few times. The V and J genes are TRBV6-6 and TRBJ1-6; 7 bases match TRBD1. In germline, CDR1 is MNHNY, CDR2 SVGAGI (reference sequence). This CDR3 is 16 amino acids long. With V trimmed by 8 bases and J by 6 bases, 13 bases remained unmatched. CDR3 coding DNA: TGTGCCAGCCGTCCCCCGACGGGACAGCCTAATTCACCCCTCCACTTT. It specifies CASRPPTGQPNSPLHF.

The gene calls are TRBV29-1 and TRBJ2-3; D is possibly TRBD1 or TRBD2 (6 bases each). Trimming stripped 0 bases from V and 0 bases from J, with 10 bases between. CDR3 length: 15 amino acids. The germline gives CDR1 SQVTM, CDR2 ANQGSEA. The CDR3 nucleotides read TGCAGCGTTGAAGATCCGGGGGCTAGCACAGATACGCAGTATTTT. It is translated as CSVEDPGASTDTQYF.

The rearrangement uses TRBV5-1 and TRBJ1-1; D not certain. V was pared by 4 bases and J by 1 base, with 11 bases between. This CDR3 comprises 14 residues. Germline CDR1 is SGHRS and CDR2 is YFSETQ. Written as DNA, the CDR3 is TGCGCCAGCAGCCCTCATGACACGAACACTGAAGCTTTCTTT. Its translation: CASSPHDTNTEAFF.

V usage is TRBV29-1 and J usage is TRBJ2-1; 10 bases fit TRBD1. CDR1 is SQVTM, CDR2 ANQGSEA, per germline. The CDR3 is 14 amino acids. V was pared by 1 base and J by 9 bases, with 6 bases of the junction left unmatched. The CDR3 sequence is CSVEAGTGVGEQFF. CDR3 DNA sequence: TGCAGCGTTGAAGCCGGGACAGGGGTGGGTGAGCAGTTCTTC.

In DNA, the CDR3 is TGCGCCAGCAGCCCCTGGGAGAGGGAGACCCAGTACTTC. Amino acid sequence: CASSPWERETQYF. The chain links TRBV5-1 to TRBJ2-5, with TRBD2 as a possible D gene (5 bases). The CDR3 runs to 13 residues. Germline CDR1 is SGHRS and CDR2 is YFSETQ. V dropped 4 bases and J dropped 5 bases, with 12 bases sitting between them.

V gene TRBV4-2 combines with J gene TRBJ2-3; 10 bases match TRBD2. V shed 4 bases, J shed 5 bases, and the junction held 6 bases outside the gene matches. This CDR3 has 15 residues. From germline, CDR1 is LGHNA and CDR2 YNFKEQ. The CDR3 DNA is TGTGCCAGCAGCCTTATGGGACTAGCGAAAGATACGCAGTATTTT. As protein: CASSLMGLAKDTQYF.

The chain carries TRBV29-1 and TRBJ2-3; D might be TRBD1 (5 bases). Germline assignment: CDR1 SQVTM and CDR2 ANQGSEA. V shed 5 bases and J shed 3 bases, with 15 bases lying between them. The CDR3 spans 14 residues. The CDR3 DNA follows: TGCAGCGTTCAAGGGGTCCTGGGGACAGATACGCAGTATTTT. Amino acids: CSVQGVLGTDTQYF.

This clonotype was counted between two and nine times. This chain joins TRBV28 and TRBJ2-5; D uncertain. The CDR3 spans 14 residues. The germline V and J ends were trimmed by 6 bases and 3 bases, with 14 bases remaining between them. Germline assignment: CDR1 MDHEN and CDR2 SYDVKM. CDR3 bases: TGTGCCAGCAGGAGACGGGCAGGAAAAGAGACCCAGTACTTC. Protein product: CASRRRAGKETQYF.

In the case of this clonotype: A read error may be the cause here, since a much bigger clone is one base away. V usage is TRBV12-3 or TRBV12-4 and J usage is TRBJ2-7, with 9 bases identical to TRBD2. V dropped 6 bases and J dropped 4; count of bases not matched to a gene: 4. The CDR3 loop spans 13 amino acids. The CDR3 reads CASRVSGGYEQYF. In nucleotides, the CDR3 is TGTGCCAGCAGGGTTAGCGGGGGTTACGAGCAGTACTTC.

Comment on this clonotype: A clone one base away is much larger, so this may be a read error. This chain connects TRBV7-2 to TRBJ2-7, with a weak D call TRBD2 (6 bases). The CDR3 is 16 residues long. Germline CDR1 and CDR2: SGHTA and FQGNSA. The DNA for the CDR3 is TGTGCCAGCGGCTTTTTACTGAGACTAGTAAACTACGAGCAGTACTTC. Protein sequence: CASGFLLRLVNYEQYF.

The rearrangement uses TRBV7-2 and TRBJ1-2, with D tentatively TRBD1 (5 bases). V shed 1 base and J shed 4 bases, with 10 bases lying between them. CDR3 length: 14 amino acids. CDR1 is SGHTA, CDR2 FQGNSA, per germline. The CDR3 is CASSLEWQGYGYTF. CDR3 in DNA: TGTGCCAGCAGCTTAGAATGGCAGGGCTATGGCTACACCTTC.

There are a few counts of this clonotype. The chain uses TRBV5-1 and TRBJ2-4, with TRBD1 identical over 7 bases. The CDR3 consists of 14 residues. The junction had 3 bases not matched to a gene; V was cut back by 4 bases and J by 2 bases. CDR1 is SGHRS, CDR2 YFSETQ, per germline. The CDR3 spells CASSRDSPKNIQYF. CDR3 coding DNA: TGCGCCAGCAGCCGGGACAGTCCCAAAAACATTCAGTACTTC. Complete variable domain (other parts from reference TRBV5-1 and TRBJ2-4): KAGVTQTPRYLIKTRGQQVTLSCSPISGHRSVSWYQQTPGQGLQFLFEYFSETQRNKGNFPGRFSGRQFSNSRSEMNVSTLELGDSALYLCASSRDSPKNIQYFGAGTRLSVL.

A single count supports this clonotype. The junction shows a germline mismatch at one end, possibly a read error. V and J are TRBV6-5 and TRBJ1-1; D is uncertain. This CDR3 is built from 15 residues. The germline V gene has CDR1 MNHEY and CDR2 SVGAGI. The CDR3 reads CASRLGRLLNTEAFF. CDR3 sequence (DNA): TGTGCCAGCAGACTGGGCCGCCTCTTGAACACTGAGGCTTTCTTT.